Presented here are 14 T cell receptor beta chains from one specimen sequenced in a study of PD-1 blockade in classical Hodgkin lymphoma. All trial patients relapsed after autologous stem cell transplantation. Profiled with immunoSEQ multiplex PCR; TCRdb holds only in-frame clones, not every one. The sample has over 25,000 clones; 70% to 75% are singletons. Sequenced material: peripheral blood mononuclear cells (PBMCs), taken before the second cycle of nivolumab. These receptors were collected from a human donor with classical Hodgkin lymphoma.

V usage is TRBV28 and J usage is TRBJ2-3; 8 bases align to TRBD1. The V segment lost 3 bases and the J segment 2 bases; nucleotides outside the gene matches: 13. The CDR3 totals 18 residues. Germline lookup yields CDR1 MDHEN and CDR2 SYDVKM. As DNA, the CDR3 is TGTGCCAGCAGTTTTTTTATACCCAGGGGGCGGGACACAGATACGCAGTATTTT. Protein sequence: CASSFFIPRGRDTDTQYF.

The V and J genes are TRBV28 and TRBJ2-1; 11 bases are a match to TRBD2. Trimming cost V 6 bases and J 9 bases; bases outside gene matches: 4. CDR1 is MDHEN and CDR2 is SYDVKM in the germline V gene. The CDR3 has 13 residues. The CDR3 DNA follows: TGTGCCAGCAGACTAGCGGGGGTTTTTGAGCAGTTCTTC. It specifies CASRLAGVFEQFF.

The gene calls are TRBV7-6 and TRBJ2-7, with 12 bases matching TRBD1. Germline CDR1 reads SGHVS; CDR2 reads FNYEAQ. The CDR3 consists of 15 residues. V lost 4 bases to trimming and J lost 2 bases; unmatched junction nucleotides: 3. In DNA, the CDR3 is TGTGCCAGCAGCTCCGGGACAGGGGGCCCCTACGAGCAGTACTTC. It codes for CASSSGTGGPYEQYF.

The CDR3, as DNA: TGCGCCAGGCGGACAGGGCGATTCACAGATACGCAGTATTTT. This encodes CARRTGRFTDTQYF. V is TRBV10-1 and J is TRBJ2-3; TRBD1 matches at 8 bases. J gave up 2 bases and V 9 bases, and 7 bases lay outside the gene matches. The CDR3 totals 14 residues. CDR1 is WNHNN, CDR2 SYGVQD, per germline (reference sequence).

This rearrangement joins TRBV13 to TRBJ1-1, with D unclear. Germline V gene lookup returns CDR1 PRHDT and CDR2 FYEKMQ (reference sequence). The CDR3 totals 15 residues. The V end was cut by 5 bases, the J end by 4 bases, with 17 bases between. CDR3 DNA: TGTGCCAGCAGCCCCGGCCGTGGGTTTGTCACTGAAGCTTTCTTT. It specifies CASSPGRGFVTEAFF.

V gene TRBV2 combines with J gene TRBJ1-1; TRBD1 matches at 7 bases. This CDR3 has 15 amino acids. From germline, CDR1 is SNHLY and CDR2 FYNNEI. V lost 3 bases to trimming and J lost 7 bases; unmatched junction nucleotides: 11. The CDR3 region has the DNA TGTGCCAGCAGTGAGGGGGGTGGGACAGACCTTGAAGCTTTCTTT. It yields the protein CASSEGGGTDLEAFF.

For the CDR3, the DNA is TGTGCCAGCAGCTTTTCGCCGCGGGCCCCCGCCCCCTACGAGCAGTACTTC. Protein: CASSFSPRAPAPYEQYF. V usage is TRBV7-9 and J usage is TRBJ2-7, with D maybe TRBD2 (5 bases). Trimming shortened V by 3 bases and J by 2 bases, and 20 bases separated the two germline ends. Germline V gene lookup returns CDR1 SEHNR and CDR2 FQNEAQ (reference sequence). The CDR3 is 17 residues long.

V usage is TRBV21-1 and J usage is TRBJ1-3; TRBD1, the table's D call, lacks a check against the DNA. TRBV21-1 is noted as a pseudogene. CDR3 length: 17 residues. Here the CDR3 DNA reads TGTGCCAGCAGCTACAGGACCTCGAAGGGCTCTGGAAACACCATATATTTT. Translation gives CASSYRTSKGSGNTIYF.

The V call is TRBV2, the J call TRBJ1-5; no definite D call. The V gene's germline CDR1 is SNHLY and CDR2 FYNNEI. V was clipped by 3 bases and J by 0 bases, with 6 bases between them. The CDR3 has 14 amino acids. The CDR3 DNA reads TGTGCCAGCAGTGAGAGTTATAGCAATCAGCCCCAGCATTTT. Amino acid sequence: CASSESYSNQPQHF.

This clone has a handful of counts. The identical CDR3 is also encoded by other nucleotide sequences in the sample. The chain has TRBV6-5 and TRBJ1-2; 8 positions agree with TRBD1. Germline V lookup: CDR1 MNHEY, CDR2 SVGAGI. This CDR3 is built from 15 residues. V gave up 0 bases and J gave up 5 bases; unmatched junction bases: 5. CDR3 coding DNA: TGTGCCAGCAGTTACTCACCCAGGGGGCCATATGGCTACACCTTC. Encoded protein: CASSYSPRGPYGYTF.

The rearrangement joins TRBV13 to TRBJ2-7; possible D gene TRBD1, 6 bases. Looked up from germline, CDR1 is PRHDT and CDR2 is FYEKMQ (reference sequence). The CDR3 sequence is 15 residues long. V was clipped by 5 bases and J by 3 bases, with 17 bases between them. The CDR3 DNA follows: TGTGCCAGCAGCCTACCGGGACAAGGTTTCTACGAGCAGTACTTC. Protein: CASSLPGQGFYEQYF.

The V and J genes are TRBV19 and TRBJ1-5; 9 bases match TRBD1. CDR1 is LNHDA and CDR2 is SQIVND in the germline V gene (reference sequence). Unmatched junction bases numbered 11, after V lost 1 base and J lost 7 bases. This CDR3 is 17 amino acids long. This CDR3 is CASSIAPSQGAGQPQHF. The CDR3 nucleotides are TGTGCCAGTAGTATAGCCCCGTCACAGGGGGCGGGACAGCCCCAGCATTTT.

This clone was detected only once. The CDR3 sequence: CASSIGTDPYEQYF. The CDR3 DNA is TGTGCCAGTAGTATCGGGACAGATCCTTACGAGCAGTACTTC. The chain has TRBV19 and TRBJ2-7; 7 nucleotides agree with TRBD1. The ends lost 3 bases at V and 4 bases at J; junction bases unmatched: 6. Germline CDR1 and CDR2: LNHDA and SQIVND (reference sequence). The CDR3 totals 14 residues.

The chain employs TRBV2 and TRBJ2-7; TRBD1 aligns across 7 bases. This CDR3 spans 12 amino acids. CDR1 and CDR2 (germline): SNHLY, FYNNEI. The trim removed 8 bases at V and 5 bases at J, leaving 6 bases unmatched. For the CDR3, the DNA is TGTGCCAGCTCACGGGACAGCAACGAGCAGTACTTC. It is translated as CASSRDSNEQYF.